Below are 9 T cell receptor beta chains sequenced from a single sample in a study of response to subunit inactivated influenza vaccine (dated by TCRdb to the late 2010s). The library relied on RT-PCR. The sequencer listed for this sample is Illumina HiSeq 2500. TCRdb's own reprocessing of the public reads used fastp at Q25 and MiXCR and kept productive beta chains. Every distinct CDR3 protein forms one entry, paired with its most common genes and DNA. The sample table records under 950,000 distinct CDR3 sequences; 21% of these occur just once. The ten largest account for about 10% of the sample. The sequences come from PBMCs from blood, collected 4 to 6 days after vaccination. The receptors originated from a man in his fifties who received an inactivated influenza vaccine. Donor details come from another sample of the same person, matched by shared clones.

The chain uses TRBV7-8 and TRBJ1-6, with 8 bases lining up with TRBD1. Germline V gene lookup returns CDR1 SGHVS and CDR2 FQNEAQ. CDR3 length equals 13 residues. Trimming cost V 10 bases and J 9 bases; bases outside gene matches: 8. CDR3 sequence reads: CATSGTGGSPLHF. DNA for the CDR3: TGTGCCACCTCCGGGACAGGAGGTTCACCCCTCCACTTT.

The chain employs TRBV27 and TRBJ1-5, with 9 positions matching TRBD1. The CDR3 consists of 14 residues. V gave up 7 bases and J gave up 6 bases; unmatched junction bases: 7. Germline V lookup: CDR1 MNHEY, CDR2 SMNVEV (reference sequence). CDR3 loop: CASKAGQGGQPQHF. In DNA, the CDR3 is TGTGCCAGCAAAGCGGGACAGGGAGGTCAGCCCCAGCATTTT.

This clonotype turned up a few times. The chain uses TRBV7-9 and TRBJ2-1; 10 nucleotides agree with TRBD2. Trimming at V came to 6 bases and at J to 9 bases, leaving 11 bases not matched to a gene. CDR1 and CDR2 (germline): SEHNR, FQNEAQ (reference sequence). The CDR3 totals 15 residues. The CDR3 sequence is CASSWGLASYGEQFF. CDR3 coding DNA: TGTGCCAGCAGTTGGGGACTAGCGAGTTACGGTGAGCAGTTCTTC.

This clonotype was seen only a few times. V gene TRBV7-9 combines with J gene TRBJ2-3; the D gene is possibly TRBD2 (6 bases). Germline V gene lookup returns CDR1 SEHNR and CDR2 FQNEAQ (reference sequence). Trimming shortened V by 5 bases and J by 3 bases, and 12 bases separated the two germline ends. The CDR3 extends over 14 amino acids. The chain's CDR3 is CASSRREVTDTQYF. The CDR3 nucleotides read TGTGCCAGCAGCCGCAGGGAGGTTACAGATACGCAGTATTTT. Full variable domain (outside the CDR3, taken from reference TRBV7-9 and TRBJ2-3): DTGVSQNPRHKITKRGQNVTFRCDPISEHNRLYWYRQTLGQGPEFLTYFQNEAQLEKSRLLSDRFSAERPKGSFSTLEIQRTEQGDSAMYLCASSRREVTDTQYFGPGTRLTVL.

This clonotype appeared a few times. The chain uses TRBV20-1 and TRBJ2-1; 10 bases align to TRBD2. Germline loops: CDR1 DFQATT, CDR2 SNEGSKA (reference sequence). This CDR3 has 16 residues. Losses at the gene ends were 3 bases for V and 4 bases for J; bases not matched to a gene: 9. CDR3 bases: TGCAGTGCTAGTCAGCGGGGGGGCCTTTCGTACAATGAGCAGTTCTTC. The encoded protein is CSASQRGGLSYNEQFF.

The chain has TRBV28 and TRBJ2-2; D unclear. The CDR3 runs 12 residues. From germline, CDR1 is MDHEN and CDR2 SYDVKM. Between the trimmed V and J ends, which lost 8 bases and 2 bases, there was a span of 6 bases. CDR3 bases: TGTGCCAGCCCCAGTAACACCGGGGAGCTGTTTTTT. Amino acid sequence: CASPSNTGELFF.

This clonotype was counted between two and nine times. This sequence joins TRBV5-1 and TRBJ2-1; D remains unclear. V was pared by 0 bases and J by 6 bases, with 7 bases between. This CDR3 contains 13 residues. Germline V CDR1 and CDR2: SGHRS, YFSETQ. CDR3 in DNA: TGCGCCAGCAGCTTGGAGGATCTCAATGAGCAGTTCTTC. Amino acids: CASSLEDLNEQFF.

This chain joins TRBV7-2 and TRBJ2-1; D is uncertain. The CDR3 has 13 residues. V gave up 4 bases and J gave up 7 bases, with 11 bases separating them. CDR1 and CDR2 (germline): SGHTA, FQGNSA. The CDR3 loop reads CASSSPARNEQFF. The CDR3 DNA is TGTGCCAGCAGCTCGCCCGCTAGAAATGAGCAGTTCTTC. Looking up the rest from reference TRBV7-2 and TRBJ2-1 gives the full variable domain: GAGVSQSPSNKVTEKGKDVELRCDPISGHTALYWYRQSLGQGLEFLIYFQGNSAPDKSGLPSDRFSAERTGGSVSTLTIQRTQQEDSAVYLCASSSPARNEQFFGPGTRLTVL.

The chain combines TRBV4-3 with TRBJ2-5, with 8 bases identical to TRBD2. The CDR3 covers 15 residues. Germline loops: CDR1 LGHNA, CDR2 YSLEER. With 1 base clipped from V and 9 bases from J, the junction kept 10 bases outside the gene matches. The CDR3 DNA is TGCGCCAGCAGCCAAGCAAACCGGGGGGGTTTGGCCCAGTACTTC. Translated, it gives CASSQANRGGLAQYF.